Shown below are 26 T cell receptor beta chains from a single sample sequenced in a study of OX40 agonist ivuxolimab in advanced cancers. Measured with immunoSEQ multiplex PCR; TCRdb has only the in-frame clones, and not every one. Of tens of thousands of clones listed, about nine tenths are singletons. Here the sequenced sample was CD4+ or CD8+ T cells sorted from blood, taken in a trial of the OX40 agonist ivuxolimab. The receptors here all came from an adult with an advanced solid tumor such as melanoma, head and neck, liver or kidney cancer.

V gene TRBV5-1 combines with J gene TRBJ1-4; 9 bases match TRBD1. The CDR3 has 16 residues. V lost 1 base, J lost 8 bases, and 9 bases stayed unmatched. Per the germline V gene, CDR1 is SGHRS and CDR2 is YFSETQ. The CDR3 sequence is CASSLPSTGGREKLFF. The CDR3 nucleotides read TGCGCCAGCAGCTTGCCCTCGACAGGGGGACGGGAAAAACTGTTTTTT.

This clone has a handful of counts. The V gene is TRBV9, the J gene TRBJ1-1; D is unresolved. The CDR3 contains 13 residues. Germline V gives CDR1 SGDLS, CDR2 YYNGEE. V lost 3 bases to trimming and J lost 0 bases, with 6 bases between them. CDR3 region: CASSGTLNTEAFF. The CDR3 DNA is TGTGCCAGCAGCGGAACACTGAACACTGAAGCTTTCTTT. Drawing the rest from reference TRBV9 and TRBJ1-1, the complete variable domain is DSGVTQTPKHLITATGQRVTLRCSPRSGDLSVYWYQQSLDQGLQFLIQYYNGEERAKGNILERFSAQQFPDLHSELNLSSLELGDSALYFCASSGTLNTEAFFGQGTRLTVV.

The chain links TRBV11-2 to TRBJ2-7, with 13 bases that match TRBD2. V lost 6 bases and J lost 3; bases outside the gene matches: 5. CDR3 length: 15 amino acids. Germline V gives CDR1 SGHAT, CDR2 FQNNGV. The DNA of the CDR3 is TGTGCCAGCAGTCGGACTAGCGGGGGCCTCTACGAGCAGTACGTC. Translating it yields CASSRTSGGLYEQYV.

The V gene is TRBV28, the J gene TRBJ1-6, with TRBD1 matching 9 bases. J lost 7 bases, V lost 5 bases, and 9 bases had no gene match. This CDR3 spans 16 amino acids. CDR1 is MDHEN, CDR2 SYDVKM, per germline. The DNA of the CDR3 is TGTGCCAGCAGTGGGGGTAGACAGGGGGGCAATTCACCCCTCCACTTT. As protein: CASSGGRQGGNSPLHF.

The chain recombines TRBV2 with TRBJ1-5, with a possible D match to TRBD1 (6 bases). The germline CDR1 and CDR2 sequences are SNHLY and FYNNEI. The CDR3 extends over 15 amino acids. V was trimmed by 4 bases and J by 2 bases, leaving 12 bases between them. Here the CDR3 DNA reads TGTGCCAGCAGTGTATCCGGGGGCGGCAATCAGCCCCAGCATTTT. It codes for CASSVSGGGNQPQHF.

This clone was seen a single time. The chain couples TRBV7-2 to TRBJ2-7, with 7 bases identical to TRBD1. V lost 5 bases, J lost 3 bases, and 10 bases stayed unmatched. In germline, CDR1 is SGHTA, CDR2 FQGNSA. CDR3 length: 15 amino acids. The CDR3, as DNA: TGTGCCAGCAGCCTAACCGGGACAGACGTCTACGAGCAGTACGTC. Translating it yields CASSLTGTDVYEQYV.

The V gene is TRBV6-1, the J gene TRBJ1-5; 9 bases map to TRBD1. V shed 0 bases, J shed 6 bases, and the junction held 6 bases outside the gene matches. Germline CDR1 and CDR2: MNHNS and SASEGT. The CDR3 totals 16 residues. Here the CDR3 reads CASSEALDRGFQPQHF. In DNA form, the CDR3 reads TGTGCCAGCAGTGAAGCGCTTGACAGGGGGTTTCAGCCCCAGCATTTT.

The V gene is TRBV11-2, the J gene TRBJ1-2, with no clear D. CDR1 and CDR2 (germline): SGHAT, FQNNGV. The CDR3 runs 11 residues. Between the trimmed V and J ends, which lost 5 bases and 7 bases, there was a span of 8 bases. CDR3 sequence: CASSPGFGYTF. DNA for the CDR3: TGTGCCAGCAGCCCCGGTTTTGGCTACACCTTC.

Written as DNA, the CDR3 is TGTGCCAGTAGTATAAGACAGGAGAATTCACCCCTCCACTTT. This sequence encodes CASSIRQENSPLHF. V and J are TRBV19 and TRBJ1-6; D possibly corresponds to TRBD1 (6 bases). Germline V gives CDR1 LNHDA, CDR2 SQIVND (reference sequence). This CDR3 is 14 amino acids long. The V gene lost 2 bases and the J gene lost 7 bases, with 9 bases spanning the gap.

CDR3: CASMRQGLNTQYF. The CDR3 region has the DNA TGTGCCAGCATGAGGCAGGGGTTAAATACGCAGTATTTT. The V and J genes are TRBV28 and TRBJ2-3, with D possibly matching TRBD1 (6 bases). This CDR3 contains 13 residues. Looked up from germline, CDR1 is MDHEN and CDR2 is SYDVKM. V was cut by 7 bases and J by 7 bases, with 15 bases left in between.

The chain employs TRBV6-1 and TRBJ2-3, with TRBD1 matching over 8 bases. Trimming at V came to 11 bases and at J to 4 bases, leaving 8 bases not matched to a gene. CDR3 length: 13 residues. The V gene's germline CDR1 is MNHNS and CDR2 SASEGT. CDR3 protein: CAVEEQGADTQYF. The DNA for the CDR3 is TGTGCCGTTGAGGAACAGGGGGCAGATACGCAGTATTTT.

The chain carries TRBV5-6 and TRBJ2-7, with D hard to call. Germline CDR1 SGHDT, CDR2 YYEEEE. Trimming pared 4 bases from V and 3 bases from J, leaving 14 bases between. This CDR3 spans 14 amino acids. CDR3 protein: CASSPFDEDYEQYF. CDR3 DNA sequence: TGTGCCAGCAGCCCCTTTGACGAGGACTACGAGCAGTACTTC.

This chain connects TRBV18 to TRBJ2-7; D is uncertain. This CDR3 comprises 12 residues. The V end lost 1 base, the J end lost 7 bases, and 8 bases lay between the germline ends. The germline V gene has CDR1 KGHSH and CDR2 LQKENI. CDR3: CASSPRGWEQYF. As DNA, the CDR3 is TGTGCCAGCTCACCACGAGGTTGGGAGCAGTACTTC.

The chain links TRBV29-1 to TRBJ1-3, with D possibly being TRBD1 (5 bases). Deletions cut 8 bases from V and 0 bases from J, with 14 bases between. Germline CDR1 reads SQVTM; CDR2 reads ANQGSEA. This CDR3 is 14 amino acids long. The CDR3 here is CSLDGQGSGNTIYF. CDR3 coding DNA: TGCAGCCTCGATGGCCAGGGCTCTGGAAACACCATATATTTT.

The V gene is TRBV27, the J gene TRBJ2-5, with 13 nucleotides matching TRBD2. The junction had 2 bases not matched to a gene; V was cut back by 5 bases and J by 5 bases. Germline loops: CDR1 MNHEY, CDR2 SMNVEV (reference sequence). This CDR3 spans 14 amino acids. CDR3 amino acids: CASSPGLAGETQYF. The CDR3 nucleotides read TGTGCCAGCAGTCCGGGACTAGCGGGGGAGACCCAGTACTTC.

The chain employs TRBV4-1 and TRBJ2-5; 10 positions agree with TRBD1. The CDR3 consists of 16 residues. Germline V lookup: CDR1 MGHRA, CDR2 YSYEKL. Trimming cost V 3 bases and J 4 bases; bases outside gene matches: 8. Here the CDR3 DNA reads TGCGCCAGCAGCCACCCGGGACAGGGGTCACGAGAGACCCAGTACTTC. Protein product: CASSHPGQGSRETQYF.

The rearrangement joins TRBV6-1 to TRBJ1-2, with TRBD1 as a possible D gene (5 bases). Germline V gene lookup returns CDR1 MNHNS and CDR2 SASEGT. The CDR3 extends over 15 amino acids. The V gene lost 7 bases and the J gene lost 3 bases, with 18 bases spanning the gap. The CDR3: CASIPLMGDYYGYTF. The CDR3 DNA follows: TGTGCCAGCATCCCACTTATGGGGGATTACTATGGCTACACCTTC.

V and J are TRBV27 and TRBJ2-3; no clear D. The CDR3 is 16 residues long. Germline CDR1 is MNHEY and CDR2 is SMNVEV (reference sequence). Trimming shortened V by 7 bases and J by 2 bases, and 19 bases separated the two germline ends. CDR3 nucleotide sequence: TGTGCCAGCAAGAGAGGACCCTCCTGGGACACAGATACGCAGTATTTT. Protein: CASKRGPSWDTDTQYF.

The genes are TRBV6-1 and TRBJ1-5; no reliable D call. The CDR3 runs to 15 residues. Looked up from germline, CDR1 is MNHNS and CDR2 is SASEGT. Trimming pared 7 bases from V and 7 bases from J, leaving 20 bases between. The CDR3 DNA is TGTGCCAGCACCCAAATGTCGGGGAGCGACCAGCCCCAGCATTTT. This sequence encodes CASTQMSGSDQPQHF.

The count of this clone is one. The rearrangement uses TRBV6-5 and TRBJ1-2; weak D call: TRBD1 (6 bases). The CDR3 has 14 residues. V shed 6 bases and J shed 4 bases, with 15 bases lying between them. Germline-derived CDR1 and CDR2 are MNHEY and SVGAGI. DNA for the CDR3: TGTGCCAGCAGATGGGACACCCAGGGCTATGGCTACACCTTC. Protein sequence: CASRWDTQGYGYTF.

The CDR3 sequence is CASSEIISSGGARNIQYF. DNA of the CDR3: TGTGCCAGCAGTGAAATCATATCTAGCGGGGGGGCCCGGAACATTCAGTACTTC. The genes are TRBV6-1 and TRBJ2-4; 12 bases are a match to TRBD2. CDR3 length: 18 residues. Trimming took 2 bases from V and 7 from J; bases not matched to a gene: 12. Germline CDR1 and CDR2: MNHNS and SASEGT.

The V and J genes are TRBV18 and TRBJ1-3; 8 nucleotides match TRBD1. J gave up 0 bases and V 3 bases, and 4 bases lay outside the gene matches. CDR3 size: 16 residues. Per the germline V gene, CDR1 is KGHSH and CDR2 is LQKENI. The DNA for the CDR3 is TGTGCCAGCTCACCTCGACAGGGGACCTCTGGAAACACCATATATTTT. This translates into CASSPRQGTSGNTIYF.

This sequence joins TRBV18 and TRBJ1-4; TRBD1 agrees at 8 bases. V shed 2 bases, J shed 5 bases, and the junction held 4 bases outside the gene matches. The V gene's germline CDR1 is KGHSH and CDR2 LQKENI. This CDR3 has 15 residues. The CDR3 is CASSPSPGGNEKLFF. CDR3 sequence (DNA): TGTGCCAGCTCACCATCGCCAGGGGGCAATGAAAAACTGTTTTTT.

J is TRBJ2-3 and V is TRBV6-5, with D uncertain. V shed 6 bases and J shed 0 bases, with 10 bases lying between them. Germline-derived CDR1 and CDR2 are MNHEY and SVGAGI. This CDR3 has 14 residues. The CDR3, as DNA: TGTGCCAGCAGGCGGCAGACTAGCACAGATACGCAGTATTTT. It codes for CASRRQTSTDTQYF.

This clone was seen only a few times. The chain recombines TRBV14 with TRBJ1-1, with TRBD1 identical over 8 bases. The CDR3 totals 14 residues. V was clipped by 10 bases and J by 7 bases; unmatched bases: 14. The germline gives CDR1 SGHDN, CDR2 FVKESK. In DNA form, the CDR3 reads TGTGCCACCGGGGACAGGCGTCCACCCTTTGAAGCTTTCTTT. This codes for CATGDRRPPFEAFF.

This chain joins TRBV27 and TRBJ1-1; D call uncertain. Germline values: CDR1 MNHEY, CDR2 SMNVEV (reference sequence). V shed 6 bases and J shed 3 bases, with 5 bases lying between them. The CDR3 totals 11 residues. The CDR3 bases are TGTGCCAGCAGGCAGGACACTGAAGCTTTCTTT. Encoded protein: CASRQDTEAFF.